This passage covers 25 T cell receptor beta chains from one sample sequenced in a study of blood T cell repertoires in COVID-19. The protocol was immunoSEQ multiplex PCR, while the TCRdb copy is restricted to in-frame clones and leaves out a portion. This sample has about 100,000 clones, with around 75% found just once. Source material: peripheral blood. The receptor set was obtained from a human donor in a cohort sampled during active COVID-19.

The chain is built from TRBV5-4 and TRBJ2-3; 7 positions match TRBD2. CDR1 SGHNT and CDR2 YYREEE come from the germline V gene (reference sequence). V was clipped by 0 bases and J by 0 bases; unmatched bases: 7. There are 17 residues in the CDR3. CDR3 in DNA: TGTGCCAGCAGCTTGGGTAGCGGGTACCTAAGCACAGATACGCAGTATTTT. Its protein is CASSLGSGYLSTDTQYF.

The rearrangement joins TRBV7-9 to TRBJ2-1; 10 bases are shared with TRBD2. The CDR3 spans 16 residues. V lost 8 bases and J lost 6; bases outside the gene matches: 13. Germline values: CDR1 SEHNR, CDR2 FQNEAQ (reference sequence). In DNA, the CDR3 is TGTGCCAGCCCTCCTAGCGGGAGTAATCGGGGCAATGAGCAGTTCTTC. Translated: CASPPSGSNRGNEQFF.

The chain has TRBV15 and TRBJ1-2; D is possibly TRBD1 (5 bases). The CDR3 consists of 14 residues. With 3 bases removed from V and 3 bases from J, the gap between germline ends came to 11 bases. Germline V lookup: CDR1 LNHNV, CDR2 YYDKDF (reference sequence). CDR3: CATSRLTGDYGYTF. CDR3 in DNA: TGTGCCACCAGCAGGTTAACAGGAGACTATGGCTACACCTTC.

The V gene is TRBV2, the J gene TRBJ2-1, with 8 bases matching TRBD2. This CDR3 comprises 15 residues. The J segment lost 6 bases and the V segment lost 7 bases, leaving 11 bases of the junction unmatched. Germline V gives CDR1 SNHLY, CDR2 FYNNEI. The CDR3 sequence is CASTPTSGRLNEQFF. The CDR3 DNA sequence: TGTGCCAGCACCCCAACTAGCGGACGGCTCAATGAGCAGTTCTTC.

The chain is built from TRBV7-2 and TRBJ2-1; 10 bases are shared with TRBD2. The CDR3 has 13 residues. Germline CDR1 reads SGHTA; CDR2 reads FQGNSA. V shed 6 bases, J shed 9 bases, and the junction held 5 bases outside the gene matches. CDR3 in DNA: TGTGCCAGCAGGGAGGCTAGCGGGAGTGAGCAGTTCTTC. Protein: CASREASGSEQFF.

This chain uses TRBV4-2 with TRBJ2-1, with TRBD2 matching 10 bases. The CDR3 has 16 amino acids. After removal of 0 bases from V and 7 bases from J, the junction contained 6 bases not matched to a gene. From germline, CDR1 is LGHNA and CDR2 YNFKEQ. This CDR3 reads CASSQDPSGSGNEQFF. Here the CDR3 DNA reads TGTGCCAGCAGCCAAGACCCTAGCGGGAGTGGGAATGAGCAGTTCTTC.

On this clone: A read error may account for a junction end that differs from germline. The chain is built from TRBV7-7 and TRBJ1-2; no firm D call. Germline lookup yields CDR1 SSHAT and CDR2 FNYEAQ (reference sequence). The length of the CDR3 is 14 residues. CDR3 in amino acids: CASSLSRALYGYTF. The CDR3 DNA reads as TGTGCTAGCAGCTTATCGCGGGCACTCTATGGCTACACCTTC.

The rearrangement uses TRBV5-1 and TRBJ2-6; D is perhaps TRBD1 (6 bases). CDR1 is SGHRS and CDR2 is YFSETQ in the germline V gene. The V end lost 0 bases, the J end lost 3 bases, and 10 bases lay between the germline ends. The CDR3 is made up of 16 amino acids. The CDR3 DNA reads as TGCGCCAGCAGCTTGGCCACAGGGCGTGGGGCCAACGTCCTGACTTTC. This translates into CASSLATGRGANVLTF.

The chain recombines TRBV29-1 with TRBJ1-1, with a possible D match to TRBD1 (5 bases). The CDR3 is 14 residues long. Trimming took off 2 bases at V and 9 bases at J, with 19 bases between the two ends. Germline V gene data show CDR1 as SQVTM and CDR2 as ANQGSEA. The CDR3: CSVEFLGADKKAFF. Here the CDR3 DNA reads TGCAGCGTTGAATTCCTAGGGGCAGACAAGAAAGCTTTCTTT.

The chain recombines TRBV27 with TRBJ2-1; 8 bases align to TRBD2. Trimming took 5 bases from V and 4 from J; bases not matched to a gene: 10. This CDR3 comprises 16 residues. CDR1 MNHEY and CDR2 SMNVEV come from the germline V gene (reference sequence). The CDR3 is CASSPLGTRVYNEQFF. The CDR3 DNA sequence: TGTGCCAGCAGTCCGCTTGGGACTAGAGTATACAATGAGCAGTTCTTC.

V gene TRBV7-3 combines with J gene TRBJ1-1, with D possibly being TRBD1 (5 bases). Germline lookup yields CDR1 SGHTA and CDR2 FQGTGA. There are 13 residues in the CDR3. V lost 4 bases and J lost 4, with 10 bases in between. CDR3 residues: CASSSGDSTEAFF. CDR3 sequence (DNA): TGTGCCAGCAGCTCGGGGGATTCCACTGAAGCTTTCTTT.

V is TRBV15 and J is TRBJ2-3; 9 nucleotides agree with TRBD1. The CDR3 covers 17 residues. Germline-derived CDR1 and CDR2 are LNHNV and YYDKDF (reference sequence). V was clipped by 0 bases and J by 4 bases; unmatched bases: 8. This CDR3 reads CATSRDRGQGSADTQYF. In nucleotides, the CDR3 is TGTGCCACCAGCAGAGATAGGGGACAGGGTAGTGCAGATACGCAGTATTTT.

CDR3 nucleotide sequence: TGTGCCAGCAGTTACTTCGGGACAGGAGGATACGAGCAGTACTTC. This encodes CASSYFGTGGYEQYF. V gene TRBV6-2 or TRBV6-3 combines with J gene TRBJ2-7; TRBD1 aligns across 8 bases. CDR1 and CDR2 (germline): MNHEY, SVGEGT. The J segment lost 4 bases and the V segment lost 1 base, leaving 6 bases of the junction unmatched. The CDR3 totals 15 residues.

The chain links TRBV19 to TRBJ2-1, with D possibly matching TRBD1 (5 bases). With 1 base removed from V and 5 bases from J, the gap between germline ends came to 9 bases. CDR3 length: 14 amino acids. Germline V gene sequence: CDR1 LNHDA, CDR2 SQIVND (reference sequence). Here the CDR3 DNA reads TGTGCCAGTAGTATAGGGCCAGGGAACAATGAGCAGTTCTTC. Translating it yields CASSIGPGNNEQFF.

A single count supports this clone. This sequence joins TRBV27 and TRBJ1-5; D remains unclear. This CDR3 is built from 15 residues. The V and J ends lost 2 bases and 0 bases respectively, with 8 bases between them. The germline V gene has CDR1 MNHEY and CDR2 SMNVEV (reference sequence). The CDR3 loop reads CASSLLGDSNQPQHF. Here the CDR3 DNA reads TGTGCCAGCAGTTTACTAGGAGATAGCAATCAGCCCCAGCATTTT.

The chain employs TRBV7-2 and TRBJ1-1; 10 nucleotides line up with TRBD1. The V gene end was trimmed by 5 bases and the J gene end by 6 bases; junction bases not matched to a gene: 9. The CDR3 totals 15 residues. The germline CDR1 and CDR2 sequences are SGHTA and FQGNSA. The CDR3 loop reads CASSPNRDRGPEAFF. CDR3 coding DNA: TGTGCCAGCAGCCCCAACCGGGACAGGGGTCCTGAAGCTTTCTTT.

The J gene is TRBJ1-2, the V gene TRBV14; D is perhaps TRBD1 (5 bases). V lost 1 base and J lost 7, with 13 bases in between. The CDR3 sequence is 14 residues long. Germline CDR1 reads SGHDN; CDR2 reads FVKESK. CDR3 loop: CASSQGQGRGGYTF. CDR3 coding DNA: TGTGCCAGCAGCCAAGGCCAGGGAAGGGGTGGCTACACCTTC.

V usage is TRBV29-1 and J usage is TRBJ2-2; the D is unclear. V lost 4 bases and J 0 bases, leaving 12 bases between the germline ends. The CDR3 runs to 15 residues. Germline CDR1 and CDR2: SQVTM and ANQGSEA. In nucleotides, the CDR3 is TGCAGCGTTGCCATTGAAACAGCGAACACCGGGGAGCTGTTTTTT. Translating it yields CSVAIETANTGELFF.

At least ten counts were recorded for this clone. The chain recombines TRBV2 with TRBJ1-5, with unresolved D. Germline V gene data show CDR1 as SNHLY and CDR2 as FYNNEI. This CDR3 is built from 13 residues. Between the trimmed V and J ends, which lost 6 bases and 1 base, there was a span of 7 bases. Here the CDR3 DNA reads TGTGCCAGCAGCCCACAAAGCAATCAGCCCCAGCATTTT. Residues: CASSPQSNQPQHF. Complete variable domain (other parts from reference TRBV2 and TRBJ1-5): EPEVTQTPSHQVTQMGQEVILRCVPISNHLYFYWYRQILGQKVEFLVSFYNNEISEKSEIFDDQFSVERPDGSNFTLKIRSTKLEDSAMYFCASSPQSNQPQHFGDGTRLSIL.

Details on this clone: Other nucleotide sequences in the sample specify the same CDR3. The chain joins TRBV5-1 to TRBJ1-1, with a tentative D call TRBD1 (6 bases). V was trimmed by 1 base and J by 2 bases, leaving 9 bases between them. Germline V CDR1 and CDR2: SGHRS, YFSETQ. The CDR3 extends over 14 amino acids. In DNA form, the CDR3 reads TGCGCCAGCAGCTTGCAACAGGGTAACACTGAAGCTTTCTTT. Its protein is CASSLQQGNTEAFF.

This clone is a singleton in its sample. The V and J genes are TRBV16 and TRBJ1-2; D gene unclear. This CDR3 region has 15 residues. Germline CDR1 is KGHSY and CDR2 is FQNENV. Trimming left V 1 base short and J 4 bases short, with 13 bases between. Here the CDR3 reads CASSQFGGGGYGYTF. The DNA for the CDR3 is TGTGCCAGCAGCCAATTTGGAGGCGGTGGCTATGGCTACACCTTC.

The chain joins TRBV2 to TRBJ1-5; 10 bases line up with TRBD1. The CDR3 contains 14 residues. CDR1 is SNHLY, CDR2 FYNNEI, per germline. Trimming removed 6 bases from V and 7 bases from J; junction bases left unmatched: 6. CDR3 region: CASSETGGRQPQHF. CDR3 sequence (DNA): TGTGCCAGCAGCGAGACAGGGGGCAGACAGCCCCAGCATTTT.

This clone was picked up a small number of times. The V call is TRBV5-1, the J call TRBJ2-3; D is unresolved. Looked up from germline, CDR1 is SGHRS and CDR2 is YFSETQ. The CDR3 has 15 residues. The germline V and J ends were trimmed by 4 bases and 0 bases, with 12 bases remaining between them. This CDR3 reads CASSPLVASTDTQYF. The CDR3 DNA reads as TGCGCCAGCAGCCCCCTTGTGGCTAGCACAGATACGCAGTATTTT.

The chain employs TRBV12-3 or TRBV12-4 and TRBJ2-1; D perhaps matches TRBD2 (5 bases). The V end was cut by 7 bases, the J end by 14 bases, with 21 bases between. The CDR3 runs 13 residues. CDR3 sequence: CASNQFGLAEKFF. The DNA for the CDR3 is TGTGCCAGCAACCAATTCGGGCTAGCTGAAAAGTTCTTC.

This chain links TRBV6-5 with TRBJ2-5, with D possibly being TRBD2 (5 bases). This CDR3 has 15 amino acids. V was shortened by 0 bases and J by 7 bases, with 15 bases between the two germline ends. CDR1 is MNHEY and CDR2 is SVGAGI in the germline V gene. CDR3 in DNA: TGTGCCAGCAGTTACTCGATCATGGCCGGAGGGACCCAGTACTTC. It specifies CASSYSIMAGGTQYF.